Described below is a single T cell receptor beta chain sequence and its context. The target of this receptor is not known. Per-base qualities were not stored, and no clone one base away is much larger. Receptors were amplified or captured by 5' RACE. The sequencer was an Illumina HiSeq 2500. The second PCR ran for about 6 to 11 cycles and used a J-beta primer mix along with a sample-barcoded 5' primer. A unique molecular identifier was introduced onto each TCR beta cDNA molecule by a template-switch 5' adaptor carrying 12 random nucleotides. At least 2.5 million CDR3-containing paired-end reads were obtained from each sample. First-strand cDNA was synthesized from all RNA with the Mint cDNA synthesis kit, primed by a TRBC-specific oligonucleotide. Following uracil-DNA glycosylase treatment, all cDNA underwent a first 18-cycle PCR with the universal primers M1SS and BC2_uni_R. In the source study's methods: For normalization, 1 million high-quality reads were randomly selected from each sample, with every read carrying a distinct molecular identifier. Instead of being binned into consensus sequences, reads with shared molecular identifiers were discarded. MiTCR, run with a Q25 quality threshold and the strictest error-elimination algorithm, handled CDR3 identification, clonotype clustering and error correction. A nonparametric unseen species model with Euler transformation was used to estimate lower-bound total TCR beta diversity. TCRdb reworked the public reads: Q25 trimming with fastp, MiXCR clone assembly, productive beta chains retained. One record per CDR3 amino acid sequence lists the most common genes and DNA. The V and J calls were determined by TCRdb, not by the authors. This sample comprises 700,000 to 900,000 distinct CDR3 sequences, roughly 50% of them detected only once. The biggest ten clones account for approximately 40% of the sample.

This specimen belongs to a study of blood T cells in healthy people across ages (dated by TCRdb to the mid-2010s). For context, the study as a whole: In model experiments, template switching captured roughly one uniquely barcoded TCR beta cDNA molecule for every two T cells. To avoid experimental bias, donors of different ages were distributed randomly across sequencing lanes. Two additional independent replicas of 1 million unique cDNA reads from the same blood draw were analyzed for two donors (one aged 18 to 30 and one aged 80 or older). The study measured age-related changes in TCR beta repertoire diversity using deep sequencing normalized with unique cDNA molecular identifiers. Four age groups were formed from the donors: young (average about 15 years), middle-aged (approximately 42), aged (over 55) and long-lived (approximately 80). Results the study describes overall, beyond this receptor: Since profiling was done on bulk unsorted PBMCs, naive and antigen-experienced compartments could not be conclusively compared. Estimates of total diversity based on one million sequenced T cells were considered lower bounds and underestimates. Compared with the aged group, the long-lived group had more naive CD4+ T cells, fewer expanded clones and increased TCR diversity, suggesting age selection. Observed TCR beta diversity correlated strongly with the percentage of naive T cells measured by flow cytometry. As age increased, observed TCR beta diversity per million T cells dropped in a roughly linear way, and a significant reduction was already evident by age roughly 40. Donor CMV infection status was unknown, potentially confounding age-related changes in expanded clonotypes.

The cysteine opens and the phenylalanine closes a CDR3 of 15 amino acids. Only the CDR3 part of the read is kept: 45 bases, read in frame from the first base. CDR1 DFQATT and CDR2 SNEGSKA were looked up in the germline V gene (reference sequence). Donors were roughly 40 systemically healthy Caucasian individuals from Russia aged 6 to 90 years. Approximately 9.3 milliliters of peripheral blood were drawn from each donor into EDTA-treated Vacutainer tubes. Ficoll-Paque density-gradient centrifugation was used to isolate PBMCs, with at least 6.5 million per sample. Total RNA was extracted from PBMCs with Trizol reagent, with at least 6 micrograms obtained per sample. The percentages of naive CD45RAhigh/CD27high T cells were determined by flow cytometry on a PBMC aliquot from every donor.

The rearranged segments are TRBV20-1 and TRBJ2-4; perhaps TRBD2 is the D gene, with 9 bases matching. The last part of the DNA fits TRBJ2-7 better; the J call may be wrong. Sequenced sample: blood. The sequence was collected from a man aged 80 or over in good health. The CDR3 is CSATDRAGGHYEQYF. The DNA reads TGCAGTGCTACGGACAGGGCGGGGGGGCACTACGAGCAGTACTTC.